These 7 T cell receptor beta chains originate from one sample sequenced in a study of response to subunit inactivated influenza vaccine. TCRdb called the RT-PCR reads again in MiXCR, with one record for every CDR3 protein. The table has just under 550,000 distinct CDR3 sequences, approximately 20% seen once. These data were also reused for a study on T cells expressing NK-cell markers. That work states: The authors made TCR beta cDNA libraries by 5'RACE template switching. This switching added a universal primer site and UMIs.

The starting material was CD4+ T cells sorted from PBMCs, obtained 12 days after vaccination. The receptors derive from a man in his forties or fifties who received an inactivated influenza vaccine.

The chain uses TRBV5-5 and TRBJ2-2; either TRBD1 or TRBD2 may supply D (6 bases each). CDR1 is SGHKS, CDR2 YYEKEE, per germline (reference sequence). The V end was cut by 4 bases, the J end by 4 bases, with 14 bases between. The CDR3 is 15 amino acids. DNA for the CDR3: TGTGCCAGCAGCGGGGGCGGGATTCCCACCGGGGAGCTGTTTTTT. It translates to CASSGGGIPTGELFF.

This clonotype has a handful of counts. The rearrangement joins TRBV29-1 to TRBJ1-2, with D perhaps TRBD1 (5 bases). V gave up 5 bases and J gave up 8 bases, with 18 bases separating them. This CDR3 spans 13 amino acids. Germline CDR1 and CDR2: SQVTM and ANQGSEA. CDR3 bases: TGCAGCGTTAAAGGGGACGTCTCCGGGGGCTACACCTTC. It is translated as CSVKGDVSGGYTF.

The CDR3 DNA reads as TGCAGTCCCAGGGACAGCCTCTCCTACGAGCAGTACTTC. Its protein product is CSPRDSLSYEQYF. The rearrangement links TRBV20-1 to TRBJ2-7; 7 bases fit TRBD1. V shed 8 bases, J shed 0 bases, and the junction held 7 bases outside the gene matches. The CDR3 loop spans 13 amino acids. Germline V gene data show CDR1 as DFQATT and CDR2 as SNEGSKA (reference sequence).

This clonotype was recorded a few times. The rearrangement links TRBV5-1 to TRBJ1-4; no clear D. The CDR3 has 13 residues. The germline gives CDR1 SGHRS, CDR2 YFSETQ. Trimming left V 4 bases short and J 8 bases short, with 12 bases between. The CDR3, as DNA: TGCGCCAGCAGCCTAGACATCGGGGAAAAACTGTTTTTT. Protein: CASSLDIGEKLFF. Supplemented by reference TRBV5-1 and TRBJ1-4, the full variable domain reads KAGVTQTPRYLIKTRGQQVTLSCSPISGHRSVSWYQQTPGQGLQFLFEYFSETQRNKGNFPGRFSGRQFSNSRSEMNVSTLELGDSALYLCASSLDIGEKLFFGSGTQLSVL.

This rearrangement joins TRBV11-2 to TRBJ2-3; 9 bases are a match to TRBD2. V was pared by 0 bases and J by 2 bases, with 15 bases of the junction left unmatched. The CDR3 has 20 amino acids. Germline CDR1 reads SGHAT; CDR2 reads FQNNGV. CDR3 sequence (DNA): TGTGCCAGCAGCTTAGAGGGTTGGGTGGCTAGCGGGACTTACACAGATACGCAGTATTTT. This encodes CASSLEGWVASGTYTDTQYF.

Concerning this clonotype: Because it lacks the conserved phenylalanine or tryptophan at the end, this CDR3 is likely a read error. The DNA is omitted, as the CDR3 cannot be located on it reliably, and the CDR3 follows TCRdb's listing. CDR3 residues: CASSLDGYLPPSI. The rearrangement uses TRBV11-2 and TRBJ1-2. The CDR3 spans 13 residues, counting both ends. Germline CDR1 reads SGHAT; CDR2 reads FQNNGV.

The chain employs TRBV28 and TRBJ2-2; the match to TRBD2 covers 9 bases. The junction had 3 bases not matched to a gene; V was cut back by 8 bases and J by 5 bases. Looked up from germline, CDR1 is MDHEN and CDR2 is SYDVKM. The CDR3 loop spans 13 amino acids. The DNA for the CDR3 is TGTGCCAGCGGACTAGCGATGACCGGGGAGCTGTTTTTT. It codes for CASGLAMTGELFF.